This T cell receptor beta chain stems from a study of shared clonotypes between healthy human individuals (dated by TCRdb to about 2020). Looking at the study overall: A couple of women and a few men aged 18 to 49 years were included in the cohort. Blood TCR repertoires of five healthy adults were deeply sequenced to estimate repertoire size and the extent of clonotype sharing between individuals. To increase sequencing depth and limit assay-specific biases, different laboratories used diverse techniques to prepare libraries and sequence TCR repertoires. Between about 0.85 and 9.5 billion PBMCs per donor were obtained by leukapheresis. Per donor, three plates each were used for CD4 naive and CD4 memory, two for CD8 naive, and one for CD8 memory. Here is what the overall study found, with its caveats: Based on pairwise subsampling, the degree of clonotype sharing among donors was expected to be affected by sequencing depth. Larger estimated clonotype richness was generally found for naive subsets than for memory subsets. Compared with non-shared clonotypes, clonotypes shared by all four sorted-subset donors had higher generation probabilities. Roughly 5% of naive CD4, 3.5% of naive CD8, 2.3% of memory CD4, and 0.35% to 0.4% of memory CD8 clonotypes were shared across a handful of donors. The genetic and exposure-history diversity represented was limited by the small number of donors. Rarefaction of sorted-subset datasets indicated incomplete sequencing despite the large sequencing depth. Sampling was restricted to blood, and TCR repertoires in tissue are likely to differ from TCR repertoires in blood.

Using the deep immunoSEQ assay, TCR CDR3 regions were amplified from genomic DNA by multiplex PCR. Extracted genomic DNA from each cell subset was spread evenly across all wells of several immunoSEQ 96-well plates, with each plate serving as a replicate. Each replicate PCR for sorted subsets received around 200 ng genomic DNA, equal to 28,000 or so T cell genomes. Purified libraries were quantified with a Qubit 3.0 fluorometer, sized on a Bioanalyzer 2100, and re-quantified with the KAPA Library Quantification kit. Every immunoSEQ 96-well plate was sequenced on a dedicated single-read 150-cycle Illumina NextSeq 550 flow cell. Concerning the study's data processing: Because the immunoSEQ output held only junctional sequences and lacked quality scores, the filtering could not match the filtering applied to full-length reads. Sequences were annotated with PyIR, a Python wrapper for IgBLAST v1.9, and V/J genes and CDR3 were assigned using IMGT germline references. Reads were removed for weak V/J assignments (E-value above 1e-6), missing CDR3, stop codons, out-of-frame junctions, or ambiguous translated residues. V3J clonotypes were defined as sequences sharing an identical inferred V gene, J gene, and CDR3 amino acid sequence. To compute the percentage overlap between repertoires, the number of shared unique clonotypes was divided by the size of the smaller repertoire. Richness of each repertoire was evaluated using RTK rarefaction, the Chao1 estimator, and Recon v2.1 estimates of unobserved clonotypes. For all TCRbeta clonotypes obtained by the gDNA method from a few donors, generation probabilities were computed with OLGA. Sourced from immuneACCESS, this table was stored by TCRdb with only in-frame sequences that have V and J called. A share of the clones is absent; for the studies checked, an unresolved V gene accounts for under half, and the remainder has no known explanation. V and J calls and clone size follow that table, whereas D and trimming were derived from the DNA. The sample includes about a million clones, with 77% observed a single time. The ten top clones hold 0.7% to 0.95% of the sample.

From cysteine to phenylalanine, the CDR3 is 15 amino acids long. Only the CDR3 region is kept as DNA, spanning 45 bases read in frame from base 1. CDR1 and CDR2 (SGHRS, YFSETQ) derive from the germline V gene. Unmatched junction bases come to 6, with V trimmed by 4 bases and J by 9 bases. The donors were healthy, HIV-negative adults with no recently reported acute infections or vaccinations. All donors were Caucasian adults living in Nashville, Tennessee, USA. CD4+ T cells were enriched through magnetic negative selection, after which naive cells were positively selected on CD45RA and the remaining negative fraction served as the memory subset. Blood was collected by leukapheresis, and PBMCs were isolated by Ficoll-Histopaque density gradient centrifugation and then cryopreserved in liquid nitrogen vapor phase. Analytical flow cytometry was used to check the purity and quantity of each magnetically sorted T cell population. From each sorted fraction, genomic DNA was isolated and quantified by UV absorbance on a Nanodrop 2000c.

About this clone: Its antigen remains unidentified. Base-call qualities are not available, and no considerably larger clone is one nucleotide away.

The chain links TRBV5-1 with TRBJ2-1; 14 bases in between match TRBD2. The sample taken for sequencing was memory CD4+ T cells from PBMCs. What this sample's cell subset or site label stands for: CD45RA-negative fraction. This TCR was recovered from a man younger than 35 in good health. Some clones in this sample may be carry-over from other donors' samples. The CDR3 region: CASSEGTSGSFEQFF. The nucleotide sequence is TGCGCCAGCAGCGAGGGGACTAGCGGGAGTTTTGAGCAGTTCTTC.